These 5 T cell receptor beta chains came from one sample sequenced in a study of technical replicates of blood from several donors. The data were produced by immunoSEQ multiplex PCR, yet TCRdb's version contains in-frame clones alone and is incomplete. Found here are approximately 74,000 clones, roughly 88% of them singletons; the top ten hold roughly 5%. Material for sequencing was PBMCs. The receptors here all came from a human donor in good health. Some clones in this sample may be carry-over from other donors' samples.

The chain links TRBV7-8 to TRBJ2-7, with D tentatively TRBD2 (6 bases). V lost 2 bases to trimming and J lost 0 bases, with 14 bases between them. From germline, CDR1 is SGHVS and CDR2 FQNEAQ. This CDR3 comprises 16 residues. As DNA, the CDR3 is TGTGCCAGCAGCTTACCTTTCGGGAGAAGCTCCTACGAGCAGTACTTC. Translated, it gives CASSLPFGRSSYEQYF. Drawing the rest from reference TRBV7-8 and TRBJ2-7, the complete variable domain is GAGVSQSPRYKVAKRGQDVALRCDPISGHVSLFWYQQALGQGPEFLTYFQNEAQLDKSGLPSDRFFAERPEGSVSTLKIQRTQQEDSAVYLCASSLPFGRSSYEQYFGPGTRLTVT.

This chain joins TRBV4-2 and TRBJ2-3, with D tentatively TRBD2 (7 bases). V shed 4 bases and J shed 2 bases, with 10 bases lying between them. CDR3 size: 14 residues. Germline CDR1 is LGHNA and CDR2 is YNFKEQ. The CDR3 region is CASSPGGFTDTQYF. CDR3 bases: TGTGCCAGCAGCCCGGGGGGCTTCACAGATACGCAGTATTTT.

The CDR3 DNA reads TGTGCCAGCAGCTTTCCTAGTCGGAATGAGCAGTTCTTC. It yields the protein CASSFPSRNEQFF. The V gene is TRBV11-2, the J gene TRBJ2-1; D ambiguous. CDR3 size: 13 residues. Trimming cost V 3 bases and J 7 bases, with 10 bases left between them. Germline lookup yields CDR1 SGHAT and CDR2 FQNNGV.

The CDR3 DNA sequence: TGTGCCAGCAGCCCGACCGGGACAGGGTTGTACGAGCAGTACTTC. Translated: CASSPTGTGLYEQYF. The V call is TRBV9, the J call TRBJ2-7; 9 positions match TRBD1. J lost 4 bases, V lost 4 bases, and 9 bases had no gene match. Germline lookup yields CDR1 SGDLS and CDR2 YYNGEE. The CDR3 has 15 residues.

The V gene is TRBV25-1, the J gene TRBJ2-3; TRBD2 matches at 10 bases. With V trimmed by 8 bases and J by 4 bases, 15 bases remained unmatched. Germline V gene lookup returns CDR1 MGHDK and CDR2 SYGVNS. The CDR3 length is 17 residues. The CDR3 protein is CASGELGGSGRSDTQYF. CDR3 coding DNA: TGTGCCAGCGGAGAGTTGGGGGGTAGCGGGAGGTCAGATACGCAGTATTTT.